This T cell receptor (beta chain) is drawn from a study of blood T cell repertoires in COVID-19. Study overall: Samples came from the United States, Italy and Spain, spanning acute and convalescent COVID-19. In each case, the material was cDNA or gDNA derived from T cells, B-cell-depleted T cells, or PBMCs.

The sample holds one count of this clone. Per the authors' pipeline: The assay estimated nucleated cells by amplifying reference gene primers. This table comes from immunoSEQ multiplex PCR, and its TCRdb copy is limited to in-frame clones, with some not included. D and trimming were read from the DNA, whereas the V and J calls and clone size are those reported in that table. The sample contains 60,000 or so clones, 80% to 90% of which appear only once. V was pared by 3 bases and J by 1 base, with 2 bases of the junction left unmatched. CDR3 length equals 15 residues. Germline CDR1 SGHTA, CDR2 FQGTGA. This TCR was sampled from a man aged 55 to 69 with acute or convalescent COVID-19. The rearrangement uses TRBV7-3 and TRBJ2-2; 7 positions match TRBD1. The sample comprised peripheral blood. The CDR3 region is CASSLWTGNTGELFF. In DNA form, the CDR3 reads TGTGCCAGCAGCTTGTGGACAGGGAACACCGGGGAGCTGTTTTTT.